The 32 T cell receptor beta chains below were found in one sample sequenced in a study of T cell repertoires in cytomegalovirus infection (dated by TCRdb to between 2019 and 2020). The treatment or condition label, as the study defines it: in vitro stimulation with specific CMV peptide epitopes to enrich CMV-specific T cells. These receptors have no known antigen. The instrument given in TCRdb is Illumina HiSeq 1500. Clones were called with MiXCR by TCRdb after fastp trimmed the public reads at Q25, and only in-frame beta chains were retained. When rows share a CDR3 protein, they turn into one entry using the most common DNA and genes. The sample has some 560,000 distinct CDR3 sequences on record, just under 40% of them singletons. Around 48% of the sample is held by the ten biggest clonotypes. This sample comprised cultured PBMCs, obtained from culture after CMV antigen stimulation. The receptors stem from a human donor in good health (CMV status not recorded). Some clones in this sample may be carry-over from other donors' samples.

This clonotype has a count of ten or more. J is TRBJ1-6 and V is TRBV7-2; D is unresolved. This CDR3 is built from 15 residues. Per the germline V gene, CDR1 is SGHTA and CDR2 is FQGNSA. Trimming shortened V by 1 base and J by 12 bases, and 16 bases separated the two germline ends. The CDR3, as DNA: TGTGCCAGCAGCTTAGATCCCGCTAAGATCTTACCCCTCCACTTT. This translates into CASSLDPAKILPLHF.

This clonotype appeared many times. The chain is built from TRBV7-8 and TRBJ2-3; tentatively, D is TRBD1 (6 bases). The CDR3 covers 15 residues. V shed 8 bases and J shed 0 bases, with 15 bases lying between them. The V gene's germline CDR1 is SGHVS and CDR2 FQNEAQ. In DNA, the CDR3 is TGTGCCAGCTCAGGGGAGAGTATGAGCACAGATACGCAGTATTTT. This gives the protein CASSGESMSTDTQYF.

This chain links TRBV11-2 with TRBJ2-7; D uncertain. Trimming cost V 3 bases and J 1 base, with 13 bases left between them. The CDR3 has 15 residues. Germline V gives CDR1 SGHAT, CDR2 FQNNGV. The CDR3 nucleotides read TGTGCCAGCAGCTTCGCCCCCCTCGCATCCTACGAGCAGTACTTC. It encodes CASSFAPLASYEQYF.

The chain joins TRBV7-6 to TRBJ1-6; 7 bases match TRBD1. Trimming took 4 bases from V and 0 from J; bases not matched to a gene: 6. The V gene's germline CDR1 is SGHVS and CDR2 FNYEAQ. The CDR3 extends over 17 amino acids. CDR3 nucleotides: TGTGCCAGCAGCTCCAGGGGGACGAGCTCCTATAATTCACCCCTCCACTTT. Translating gives CASSSRGTSSYNSPLHF.

This clonotype turned up a few times. The chain links TRBV7-8 to TRBJ1-2; D might be TRBD1 (6 bases). The V end lost 7 bases, the J end lost 0 bases, and 12 bases lay between the germline ends. Germline CDR1 reads SGHVS; CDR2 reads FQNEAQ. The CDR3 consists of 14 residues. The CDR3 region is CASMPGTSNYGYTF. As DNA, the CDR3 is TGTGCCAGCATGCCTGGGACATCTAACTATGGCTACACCTTC.

This clonotype was seen a handful of times. The chain uses TRBV5-1 and TRBJ2-7, with a weak D call TRBD2 (5 bases). The CDR3 has 15 amino acids. V lost 0 bases, J lost 2 bases, and 12 bases lay in between. Germline loops: CDR1 SGHRS, CDR2 YFSETQ. In DNA, the CDR3 is TGCGCCAGCAGCTTGGATCCGGACGGGGCCTACGAGCAGTACTTC. Protein product: CASSLDPDGAYEQYF. The full variable domain, completed using reference TRBV5-1 and TRBJ2-7, is KAGVTQTPRYLIKTRGQQVTLSCSPISGHRSVSWYQQTPGQGLQFLFEYFSETQRNKGNFPGRFSGRQFSNSRSEMNVSTLELGDSALYLCASSLDPDGAYEQYFGPGTRLTVT.

This chain connects TRBV7-9 to TRBJ2-1; TRBD2 matches at 11 bases. This CDR3 contains 16 residues. V was clipped by 3 bases and J by 7 bases; unmatched bases: 8. The germline V gene encodes CDR1 SEHNR and CDR2 FQNEAQ (reference sequence). The CDR3 reads CASSFFSGRAGNEQFF. In DNA, the CDR3 is TGTGCCAGCAGCTTCTTTAGCGGGAGGGCCGGGAATGAGCAGTTCTTC.

The rearrangement links TRBV20-1 to TRBJ1-1; D not certain. CDR1 is DFQATT, CDR2 SNEGSKA, per germline (reference sequence). V lost 2 bases, J lost 1 base, and 8 bases lay in between. CDR3 length: 13 amino acids. Written as DNA, the CDR3 is TGCAGTGCTAGACCGGACGGGAACACTGAAGCTTTCTTT. This gives the protein CSARPDGNTEAFF.

J is TRBJ2-3 and V is TRBV7-6; D ambiguous. V was shortened by 4 bases and J by 1 base, with 15 bases between the two germline ends. The CDR3 is made up of 16 amino acids. CDR1 and CDR2 from the germline V gene are SGHVS and FNYEAQ. CDR3 region: CASSSTLGRGTDTQYF. Written as DNA, the CDR3 is TGTGCCAGCAGCTCCACACTGGGCAGAGGCACAGATACGCAGTATTTT.

V is TRBV28 and J is TRBJ1-5; the D is unclear. Trimming shortened V by 2 bases and J by 6 bases, and 5 bases separated the two germline ends. Germline loops: CDR1 MDHEN, CDR2 SYDVKM. This CDR3 is built from 12 residues. The CDR3 region has the DNA TGTGCCAGCAGTTTAATTGGTCAGCCCCAGCATTTT. Protein: CASSLIGQPQHF.

The chain recombines TRBV28 with TRBJ1-2; D not resolved. The CDR3 contains 14 residues. Deletions cut 5 bases from V and 5 bases from J, with 15 bases between. Germline CDR1 MDHEN, CDR2 SYDVKM. CDR3 residues: CASSHPGRPYGYTF. Written as DNA, the CDR3 is TGTGCCAGCAGTCACCCCGGGAGACCATATGGCTACACCTTC.

The chain combines TRBV27 with TRBJ2-7; 10 bases line up with TRBD1. The CDR3 loop spans 16 amino acids. The V gene's germline CDR1 is MNHEY and CDR2 SMNVEV (reference sequence). The V segment lost 6 bases and the J segment 2 bases; nucleotides outside the gene matches: 10. In DNA form, the CDR3 reads TGTGCCAGCAGCCTGTATACCGGGACAGGGGCCTACGAGCAGTACTTC. Residues: CASSLYTGTGAYEQYF.

The chain carries TRBV7-2 and TRBJ2-3, with D possibly TRBD2 on 6 matching bases. This CDR3 is built from 14 residues. Germline V gene data show CDR1 as SGHTA and CDR2 as FQGNSA. Trimming left V 5 bases short and J 2 bases short, with 11 bases between. The CDR3 sequence is CASSGGLLTDTQYF. CDR3 bases: TGTGCCAGCAGCGGGGGACTTCTCACAGATACGCAGTATTTT.

This clonotype was seen just once. The chain joins TRBV25-1 to TRBJ2-7, with 7 bases fitting TRBD2. Unmatched junction bases numbered 20, after V lost 6 bases and J lost 0 bases. CDR1 and CDR2 (germline): MGHDK, SYGVNS. The CDR3 spans 19 residues. The CDR3 here is CASSDPLASGVGPSYEQYF. In nucleotides, the CDR3 is TGTGCCAGCAGCGACCCCCTCGCAAGCGGGGTGGGTCCCTCCTACGAGCAGTACTTC.

The genes are TRBV25-1 and TRBJ2-3; 13 nucleotides align to TRBD2. J lost 6 bases, V lost 7 bases, and 10 bases had no gene match. Germline V gene lookup returns CDR1 MGHDK and CDR2 SYGVNS. The CDR3 is 16 residues long. The CDR3 loop is CASTPGGGLAGDTQYF. The CDR3, as DNA: TGTGCCAGCACCCCAGGGGGGGGACTAGCGGGGGATACGCAGTATTTT. The variable domain in full, completed from reference TRBV25-1 and TRBJ2-3, reads EADIYQTPRYLVIGTGKKITLECSQTMGHDKMYWYQQDPGMELHLIHYSYGVNSTEKGDLSSESTVSRIRTEHFPLTLESARPSHTSQYLCASTPGGGLAGDTQYFGPGTRLTVL.

Regarding this clonotype: Germline and junction disagree at one end, which may indicate a read error. The gene calls are TRBV4-1 and TRBJ2-3; D is uncertain. The CDR3 length is 12 residues. Germline V gene data show CDR1 as MGHRA and CDR2 as YSYEKL. The CDR3 DNA sequence: TGTGCCAGCAGCCAAGAGCAGAATACGCAGTATTTT. It codes for CASSQEQNTQYF.

This clonotype showed up just a few times. This rearrangement joins TRBV6-2 or TRBV6-3 to TRBJ2-4; a possible D gene is TRBD2 (5 bases). Per the germline V gene, CDR1 is MNHEY and CDR2 is SVGEGT. This CDR3 has 13 amino acids. V was trimmed by 0 bases and J by 7 bases, leaving 7 bases between them. The CDR3: CASSYSWENIQYF. DNA of the CDR3: TGTGCCAGCAGTTACTCTTGGGAGAACATTCAGTACTTC.

This chain connects TRBV12-3 or TRBV12-4 to TRBJ2-5, with 7 bases matching TRBD2. After removal of 1 base from V and 9 bases from J, the junction contained 8 bases not matched to a gene. CDR3 length equals 14 residues. CDR3 amino acids: CASSLGGGSAAQYF. CDR3 DNA sequence: TGTGCCAGCAGTTTAGGGGGGGGGTCCGCGGCCCAGTACTTC.

The chain couples TRBV12-3 or TRBV12-4 to TRBJ2-1, with TRBD2 identical over 12 bases. The CDR3 has 19 amino acids. J gave up 0 bases and V 3 bases, and 9 bases lay outside the gene matches. The CDR3 DNA is TGTGCCAGCAGTTTTATGGGACTAGCGGGCCGGAGCTCCTACAATGAGCAGTTCTTC. This gives the protein CASSFMGLAGRSSYNEQFF.

This clonotype was seen a handful of times. This sequence joins TRBV18 and TRBJ2-5, with 7 bases fitting TRBD2. This CDR3 has 17 residues. The V gene's germline CDR1 is KGHSH and CDR2 LQKENI. The V and J ends lost 0 bases and 3 bases, in that order; junction bases with no gene match: 10. This CDR3 is CASSPPGGISEKETQYF. The DNA of the CDR3 is TGTGCCAGCTCACCACCGGGGGGGATCTCAGAGAAAGAGACCCAGTACTTC. The complete variable domain, with remaining parts taken from reference TRBV18 and TRBJ2-5, reads NAGVMQNPRHLVRRRGQEARLRCSPMKGHSHVYWYRQLPEEGLKFMVYLQKENIIDESGMPKERFSAEFPKEGPSILRIQQVVRGDSAAYFCASSPPGGISEKETQYFGPGTRLLVL.

This clonotype appeared once. The V gene is TRBV10-3, the J gene TRBJ2-7, with 12 bases aligning to TRBD2. The CDR3 totals 16 residues. V shed 0 bases and J 3 bases; nucleotides not matched to a gene: 3. Germline CDR1 ENHRY, CDR2 SYGVKD. DNA for the CDR3: TGTGCCATCAGTGAGTCCGGACTAGCGGGGTTCTACGAGCAGTACTTC. This translates into CAISESGLAGFYEQYF.

The chain recombines TRBV7-8 with TRBJ2-2, with 7 bases identical to TRBD1. From germline, CDR1 is SGHVS and CDR2 FQNEAQ. The J segment lost 6 bases and the V segment lost 4 bases, leaving 2 bases of the junction unmatched. The CDR3 consists of 13 residues. This chain's CDR3 is CASSYTGAGELFF. The CDR3 nucleotides read TGTGCCAGCAGCTACACAGGGGCCGGGGAGCTGTTTTTT.

This sequence joins TRBV7-9 and TRBJ1-4; D gene ambiguous. The CDR3 runs to 15 residues. Germline V gene data show CDR1 as SEHNR and CDR2 as FQNEAQ (reference sequence). Between the trimmed V and J ends, which lost 5 bases and 5 bases, there was a span of 15 bases. The CDR3 protein is CASSTPGEQNEKLFF. The CDR3 DNA reads as TGTGCCAGCAGCACCCCCGGGGAGCAAAATGAAAAACTGTTTTTT.

This clonotype occurred a few times. The J gene is TRBJ1-5, the V gene TRBV27; TRBD1 matches at 9 bases. V gave up 4 bases and J gave up 6 bases; unmatched junction bases: 4. The CDR3 has 14 residues. Germline-derived CDR1 and CDR2 are MNHEY and SMNVEV (reference sequence). As DNA, the CDR3 is TGTGCCAGCAGTTCACAGGGGGCCCGTCAGCCCCAGCATTTT. This sequence encodes CASSSQGARQPQHF.

The table lists this clonotype with a few counts. The chain couples TRBV12-3 or TRBV12-4 to TRBJ1-4; the D gene is possibly TRBD1 (5 bases). Trimming took off 6 bases at V and 7 bases at J, with 12 bases between the two ends. CDR3 length: 13 amino acids. The DNA for the CDR3 is TGTGCCAGCAGGCTTACAGGAAGTGAAAAACTGTTTTTT. This translates into CASRLTGSEKLFF.

The chain recombines TRBV29-1 with TRBJ2-3; TRBD1 agrees at 9 bases. The length of the CDR3 is 16 residues. After removal of 3 bases from V and 4 bases from J, the junction contained 11 bases not matched to a gene. Germline CDR1 is SQVTM and CDR2 is ANQGSEA. As DNA, the CDR3 is TGCAGCGTTGAGGGGATGCGGGACAGGGATCCAGATACGCAGTATTTT. Its protein product is CSVEGMRDRDPDTQYF.

This clonotype was counted between two and nine times. This chain connects TRBV6-1 to TRBJ2-7, with TRBD1 identical over 11 bases. The V gene end was trimmed by 4 bases and the J gene end by 8 bases; junction bases not matched to a gene: 7. Germline CDR1 and CDR2: MNHNS and SASEGT. This CDR3 contains 14 residues. Written as DNA, the CDR3 is TGTGCCAGCAGTGCGGGACAGGGGGTTGGAAAGCAGTACTTC. Translated, it gives CASSAGQGVGKQYF.

The chain carries TRBV4-1 and TRBJ2-5, with 9 bases lining up with TRBD1. The CDR3 consists of 15 residues. Trimming at V came to 4 bases and at J to 5 bases, leaving 8 bases not matched to a gene. The germline V gene has CDR1 MGHRA and CDR2 YSYEKL. The CDR3 spells CASSRPGQGMETQYF. CDR3 DNA: TGCGCCAGCAGCCGACCGGGACAGGGCATGGAGACCCAGTACTTC.

This sequence joins TRBV27 and TRBJ1-5; D gene uncertain. The CDR3 runs to 12 residues. Germline V gives CDR1 MNHEY, CDR2 SMNVEV (reference sequence). Trimming shortened V by 5 bases and J by 6 bases, and 8 bases separated the two germline ends. The CDR3 DNA reads TGTGCCAGCAGTAACTCGGGTCAGCCCCAGCATTTT. Translating gives CASSNSGQPQHF.

V and J are TRBV19 and TRBJ1-1; no clear D gene. CDR3 length: 13 residues. CDR1 is LNHDA and CDR2 is SQIVND in the germline V gene (reference sequence). Trimming shortened V by 3 bases and J by 8 bases, and 13 bases separated the two germline ends. In DNA, the CDR3 is TGTGCCAGTAGTATCTCGGCAAGGCGGGAAGCTTTCTTT. Protein product: CASSISARREAFF.

A few counts support this clonotype. The rearrangement uses TRBV28 and TRBJ2-1, with TRBD2 matching over 8 bases. The junction had 11 bases not matched to a gene; V was cut back by 6 bases and J by 7 bases. This CDR3 has 15 residues. Germline-derived CDR1 and CDR2 are MDHEN and SYDVKM. The CDR3 DNA sequence: TGTGCCAGCAGGTCGGGAGGGCAGGGATTGAATGAGCAGTTCTTC. Protein sequence: CASRSGGQGLNEQFF.

V and J are TRBV14 and TRBJ2-1; D gene uncertain. Trimming removed 0 bases at V and 7 bases at J, with 7 bases between. Germline CDR1 reads SGHDN; CDR2 reads FVKESK. The CDR3 extends over 13 amino acids. CDR3 bases: TGTGCCAGCAGCCAAGATTGGCTGAATGAGCAGTTCTTC. This translates into CASSQDWLNEQFF.